This T cell receptor (beta chain) was documented in a study of cytomegalovirus exposure and HLA in healthy donors. Regarding this clone: The target antigen is unknown.

Samples came from healthy bone marrow donors. When sampled, the donors appeared nominally healthy, though they likely had unrecorded immune exposures. Primers included in the PCR were 60 Vbeta and 13 Jbeta primers. Sequencing used immunoSEQ multiplex PCR; TCRdb keeps in-frame clones, though not all of them. The data hold around 100,000 clones, with around 8% observed a single time. Broader study findings: Segments of the TCR beta V type were, in most cases, productive about 87% or about 30% of the time in an earlier analysis. In a later analysis, most CMV-associated TCR beta chains appeared HLA-restricted.

This CDR3 is 14 amino acids long. Trimming took 0 bases from V and 5 from J; bases not matched to a gene: 3. Germline assignment: CDR1 SGHAT and CDR2 FQNNGV. The sequenced material came from PBMCs. This chain connects TRBV11-2 to TRBJ2-5; 7 bases fit TRBD1. This receptor was identified in a man in his fifties or sixties in good health and CMV-seronegative. The CDR3 loop reads CASSLDRGKETQYF. In DNA form, the CDR3 reads TGTGCCAGCAGCTTAGACAGGGGGAAGGAGACCCAGTACTTC. Full variable domain (rest looked up from reference TRBV11-2 and TRBJ2-5): EAGVAQSPRYKIIEKRQSVAFWCNPISGHATLYWYQQILGQGPKLLIQFQNNGVVDDSQLPKDRFSAERLKGVDSTLKIQPAKLEDSAVYLCASSLDRGKETQYFGPGTRLLVL.